What follows are 10 T cell receptor beta chains derived from one specimen sequenced in a study of molecular identifiers for immune sequencing clone quantification. In TCRdb, the PCR reads were re-called with MiXCR into one record per CDR3 protein. This sample carries some 96,000 distinct CDR3 sequences, more than 20% of them seen once, and the ten largest clones take approximately 0.94%. The sequencing input was naive CD8+ T cells from blood, with Jurkat cell RNA spiked in. Subset here: FACS-sorted CD8+CD4-CCR7+CD45RA+ naive T cells. The receptors shown here come from a human donor in good health. Some libraries in this study had Jurkat cell RNA spiked in.

This clonotype has ten or more counts. The J gene is TRBJ2-7, the V gene TRBV5-4; TRBD2 matches 7 bases. V lost 4 bases, J lost 0 bases, and 4 bases stayed unmatched. The germline V gene has CDR1 SGHNT and CDR2 YYREEE (reference sequence). This CDR3 contains 14 residues. The CDR3 spells CASSIGTNSYEQYF. The CDR3 region has the DNA TGTGCCAGCAGCATAGGGACTAACTCCTACGAGCAGTACTTC.

The chain couples TRBV7-9 to TRBJ2-7; D possibly corresponds to TRBD2 (6 bases). CDR1 SEHNR and CDR2 FQNEAQ come from the germline V gene (reference sequence). This CDR3 spans 15 amino acids. Trimming removed 4 bases from V and 3 bases from J, with 16 bases in between. The CDR3 loop is CASSSSLAPLYEQYF. DNA of the CDR3: TGTGCCAGCAGCTCCTCTCTAGCGCCCCTCTACGAGCAGTACTTC.

This clonotype came up many times. V and J are TRBV28 and TRBJ2-7; D uncertain. Deletions cut 3 bases from V and 6 bases from J, with 6 bases between. From germline, CDR1 is MDHEN and CDR2 SYDVKM. This CDR3 is 11 amino acids long. CDR3 in DNA: TGTGCCAGCAGTTTTGGGGTCGAGCAGTACTTC. Protein product: CASSFGVEQYF.

To note about this clonotype: It may be a read error: a sequence one base away is much more abundant. The rearrangement joins TRBV5-3 to TRBJ1-5, with D unresolved. TRBV5-3 is given ORF status, its function remaining uncertain. This CDR3 spans 14 amino acids. CDR3: CASSLVQVEQPQRF. CDR3 coding DNA: TGTGCCAGCAGCTTGGTGCAGGTCGAACAGCCCCAGCGTTTT.

This clonotype was picked up many times. This sequence joins TRBV20-1 and TRBJ2-3; perhaps TRBD2 as D (5 bases). This CDR3 region has 20 residues. With 0 bases removed from V and 1 base from J, the gap between germline ends came to 26 bases. Germline V lookup: CDR1 DFQATT, CDR2 SNEGSKA (reference sequence). The CDR3 loop reads CSARDNDAEARLLGTDTQYF. The CDR3, as DNA: TGCAGTGCTAGAGATAACGACGCGGAGGCTCGGCTCCTCGGCACAGATACGCAGTATTTT.

The genes are TRBV7-8 and TRBJ2-1; 10 bases line up with TRBD2. Germline assignment: CDR1 SGHVS and CDR2 FQNEAQ. This CDR3 has 16 amino acids. The junction had 7 bases not matched to a gene; V was cut back by 4 bases and J by 4 bases. For the CDR3, the DNA is TGTGCCAGCAGCTCACGAGCGGGGGGGCGATACAATGAGCAGTTCTTC. Translating gives CASSSRAGGRYNEQFF.

This clonotype was counted many times. This rearrangement joins TRBV7-9 to TRBJ2-3; D remains ambiguous. Trimming removed 9 bases at V and 1 base at J, with 8 bases between. The CDR3 is made up of 12 amino acids. CDR1 SEHNR and CDR2 FQNEAQ come from the germline V gene (reference sequence). The CDR3 DNA reads as TGTGCCAGTTGGAGCGGCACAGATACGCAGTATTTT. Protein sequence: CASWSGTDTQYF.

Remarks on this clonotype: Being one base from a much bigger clone, this may be a read error. Here the CDR3 DNA reads TGCAGTGCTAGAGATTTTGACAGGAGCACAGGTACGCAGTATTTT. As protein: CSARDFDRSTGTQYF. The chain has TRBV20-1 and TRBJ2-3; possible D gene TRBD1, 6 bases. This CDR3 comprises 15 residues. Germline V gene lookup returns CDR1 DFQATT and CDR2 SNEGSKA (reference sequence).

This clonotype has only one observation. Just one base apart from a much larger clone, this may be a read error. V usage is TRBV7-9 and J usage is TRBJ2-6; 10 nucleotides line up with TRBD2. With 3 bases clipped from V and 0 bases from J, the junction kept 5 bases outside the gene matches. CDR3 length: 18 residues. The germline V gene encodes CDR1 SEHNR and CDR2 FQNEAQ (reference sequence). The CDR3 DNA reads TGTGCCAGCAGCTTTCCGCCTAGCGGGGGCTCTGGGGCCAACGTCCTGACTTTC. This gives the protein CASSFPPSGGSGANVLTF. The full variable domain, its missing parts supplied by reference TRBV7-9 and TRBJ2-6, is DTGVSQNPRHKITKRGQNVTFRCDPISEHNRLYWYRQTLGQGPEFLTYFQNEAQLEKSRLLSDRFSAERPKGSFSTLEIQRTEQGDSAMYLCASSFPPSGGSGANVLTFGAGSRLTVL.

This clonotype was detected ten times or more. The rearrangement joins TRBV5-4 to TRBJ2-3; TRBD2 agrees at 8 bases. The V gene's germline CDR1 is SGHNT and CDR2 YYREEE (reference sequence). V gave up 6 bases and J gave up 4 bases; unmatched junction bases: 10. The CDR3 is 15 amino acids. The CDR3 DNA sequence: TGTGCCAGCACCCGAGCGGGAGAAGGTGCAGATACGCAGTATTTT. It yields the protein CASTRAGEGADTQYF.